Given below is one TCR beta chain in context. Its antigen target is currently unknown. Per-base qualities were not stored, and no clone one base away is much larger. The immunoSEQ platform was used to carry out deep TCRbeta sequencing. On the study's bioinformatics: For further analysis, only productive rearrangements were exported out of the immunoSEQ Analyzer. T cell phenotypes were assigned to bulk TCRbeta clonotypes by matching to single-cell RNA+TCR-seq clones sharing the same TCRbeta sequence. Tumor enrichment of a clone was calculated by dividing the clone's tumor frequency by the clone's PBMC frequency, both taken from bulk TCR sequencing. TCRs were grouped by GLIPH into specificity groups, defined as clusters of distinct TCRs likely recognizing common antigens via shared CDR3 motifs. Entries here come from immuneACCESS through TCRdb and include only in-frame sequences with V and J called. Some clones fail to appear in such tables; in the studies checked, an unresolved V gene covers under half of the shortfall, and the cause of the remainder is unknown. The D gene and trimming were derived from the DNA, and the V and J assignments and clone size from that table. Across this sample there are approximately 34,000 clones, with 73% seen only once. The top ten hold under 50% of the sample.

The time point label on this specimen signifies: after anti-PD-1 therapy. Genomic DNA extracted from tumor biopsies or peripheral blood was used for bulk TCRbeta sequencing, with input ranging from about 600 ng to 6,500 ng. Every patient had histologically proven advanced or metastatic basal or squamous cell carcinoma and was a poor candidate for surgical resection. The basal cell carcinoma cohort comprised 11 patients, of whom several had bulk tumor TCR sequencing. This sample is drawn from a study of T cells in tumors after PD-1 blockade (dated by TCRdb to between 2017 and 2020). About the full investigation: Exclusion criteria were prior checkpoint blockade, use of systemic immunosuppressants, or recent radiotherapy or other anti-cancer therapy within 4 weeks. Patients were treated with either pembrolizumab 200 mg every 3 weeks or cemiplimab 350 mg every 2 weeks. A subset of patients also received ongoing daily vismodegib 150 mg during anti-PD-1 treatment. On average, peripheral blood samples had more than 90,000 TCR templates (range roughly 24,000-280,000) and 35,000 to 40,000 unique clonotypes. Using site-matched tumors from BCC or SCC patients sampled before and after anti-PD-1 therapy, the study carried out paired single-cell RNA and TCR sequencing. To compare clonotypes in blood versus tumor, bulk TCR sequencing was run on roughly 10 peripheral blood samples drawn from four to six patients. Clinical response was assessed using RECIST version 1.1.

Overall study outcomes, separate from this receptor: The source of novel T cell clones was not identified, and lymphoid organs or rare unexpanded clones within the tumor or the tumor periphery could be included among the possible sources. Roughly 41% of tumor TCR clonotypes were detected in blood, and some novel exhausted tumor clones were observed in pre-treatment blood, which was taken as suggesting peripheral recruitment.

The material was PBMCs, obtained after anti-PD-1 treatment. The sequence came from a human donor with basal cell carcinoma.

The CDR3 region: CASSHGTSGKETQYF. The DNA sequence is as follows: TGCGCCAGCAGCCATGGGACTAGCGGGAAGGAGACCCAGTACTTC. The chain joins TRBV4-1 to TRBJ2-5; TRBD2 agrees with 13 junctional bases. Trimming leaves V shorter by 3 bases and J shorter by 5 bases, with the junction holding 3 bases beyond the gene matches. Reading from cysteine to phenylalanine, the CDR3 counts 15 amino acids. This entry keeps only the CDR3 DNA: 45 bases, framed from base 1. The germline V gene supplies CDR1 MGHRA and CDR2 YSYEKL.